This T cell receptor (beta chain) was identified during a study of CD8+ T cells in alopecia areata. Whole-study findings and limits: Relative to normal scalp, lesional scalp, especially alopecia totalis/universalis, showed higher clonality.

The treatment here: oral pan-JAK inhibitor, 5-10 mg twice daily. This clone was observed a handful of times. Its antigen is not known. Investigators isolated RNA and reverse transcribed it into cDNA to act as the sequencing template. Produced via immunoSEQ multiplex PCR; TCRdb's table is partial and in-frame only. This table has 120,000 or so clones, roughly 57% appearing once. This specimen was CD4+ T cells sorted from blood, taken at week 4, from a patient treated with tofacitinib. This clonotype was sampled from a human donor with alopecia areata.

CDR3 bases: TGTGCCATTGGAACCGGGACGGAGACATACAATGAGCAGTTCTTC. Encoded protein: CAIGTGTETYNEQFF. This chain uses TRBV19 with TRBJ2-1, with D perhaps being TRBD1 or TRBD2 (5 bases each). V was shortened by 10 bases and J by 4 bases, with 20 bases between the two germline ends. The CDR3 is made up of 15 amino acids. Looked up from germline, CDR1 is LNHDA and CDR2 is SQIVND (reference sequence).